A selection of T cell receptor beta chains follows, all from one sample in a study of T cell responses to AZD1222 COVID-19 vaccine. Sequencing was performed with immunoSEQ multiplex PCR; in TCRdb, only in-frame clones are kept and a portion is missing. Among under 150,000 clones listed, about 87% were seen once. Sequenced material: peripheral blood, taken 28 days after the second AZD1222 dose. These TCRs come from an adult who received the AZD1222 COVID-19 vaccine. CDR3s include the opening cysteine and the closing phenylalanine or tryptophan. D genes are given only for firm matches. Clone sizes are given selectively: once, few, many, or a class where the clone is expanded.

abundance	j_gene	d_gene	len	v_gene	CDR3nt	CDR3aa
.	TRBJ1-1	.	13	TRBV12-3/TRBV12-4	TGTGCCAGCAGTCCGCTTATCTGGACTGAAGCTTTCTTT	CASSPLIWTEAFF
.	TRBJ1-5	.	15	TRBV7-8	TGTGCCAGCAGCCCCGACCGGGGTACCAATCAGCCCCAGCATTTT	CASSPDRGTNQPQHF
.	TRBJ1-1	.	13	TRBV14	TGTGCCAGCAGCTCCTACAGTAGGACTGAAGCTTTCTTT	CASSSYSRTEAFF
.	TRBJ1-1	.	15	TRBV15	TGTGCCACCAGCCGAGAGTGGAAGGGGAACACTGAAGCTTTCTTT	CATSREWKGNTEAFF
.	TRBJ2-4	.	13	TRBV15	TGTGCCACCAGGAGTGTTGCCAAAAACATTCAGTACTTC	CATRSVAKNIQYF
once	TRBJ2-5	.	14	TRBV2	TGTGCCAGCAGTGAAACAAGGGCACAAGAGACCCAGTACTTC	CASSETRAQETQYF
few	TRBJ1-1	TRBD1	13	TRBV19	TGTGCCAGTAGCCGGGACAGGGGGACTGAAGCTTTCTTT	CASSRDRGTEAFF
.	TRBJ1-1	.	14	TRBV7-9	TGTGCCAGCAGCTTATCACAACTCAACACTGAAGCTTTCTTT	CASSLSQLNTEAFF
many	TRBJ2-1	.	12	TRBV25-1	TGTGCCAGCAGTGAATCCGGCAATGAGCAGTTCTTC	CASSESGNEQFF
few	TRBJ1-6	TRBD1	16	TRBV6-5	TGTGCCAGCAGTTACTCGGGACAGGTTTATAATTCACCCCTCCACTTT	CASSYSGQVYNSPLHF
.	TRBJ1-3	.	15	TRBV19	TGTGCCACTCCAAACGCCCAGAGCTCTGGAAACACCATATATTTT	CATPNAQSSGNTIYF
.	TRBJ1-2	.	15	TRBV15	TGTGCCACCAGCAGAGATCAACAAGGAGGATATGGCTACACCTTC	CATSRDQQGGYGYTF
.	TRBJ2-3	TRBD2	17	TRBV11-2	TGTGCCAGCAGCTTAGTGCCCCGAGCGGGGAGCACAGATACGCAGTATTTT	CASSLVPRAGSTDTQYF
.	TRBJ2-1	.	12	TRBV7-3	TGTGCCAGCAGCTTTTACTCAGGGGAGCAGTTCTTC	CASSFYSGEQFF
.	TRBJ1-5	TRBD1	15	TRBV2	TGTGCCAGCACCGCCGGGGGGCAGGGGGTTCAGCCCCAGCATTTT	CASTAGGQGVQPQHF
.	TRBJ2-2	TRBD1	14	TRBV7-2	TGTGCCAGCAGCTCACGGGACAGAACCGGGGAGCTGTTTTTT	CASSSRDRTGELFF
.	TRBJ1-1	.	13	TRBV6-2/TRBV6-3	TGTGCCAGCAGTGTAGAGGAGCACACTGAAGCTTTCTTT	CASSVEEHTEAFF
.	TRBJ2-7	TRBD1	14	TRBV28	TGTGCCAGCACTCCAGGTGGGACAGCACGCGAGCAGTACTTC	CASTPGGTAREQYF
.	TRBJ1-1	TRBD1	12	TRBV3-1/TRBV3-2	TGTGCCAGCAGCGGGGACAGCAATGAAGCTTTCTTT	CASSGDSNEAFF
.	TRBJ2-3	.	14	TRBV7-2	TGTGCCAGCAGCTTAGAGTTTAGGGCAGATACGCAGTATTTT	CASSLEFRADTQYF
.	TRBJ1-2	.	14	TRBV11-2	TGTGCCAGCAGCCTTACCGGGACCCGCTATGGCTACACCTTC	CASSLTGTRYGYTF
.	TRBJ1-3	TRBD1	15	TRBV3-1/TRBV3-2	TGTGCCAGCAGCCCAGGACAGGGGAATGGAAACACCATATATTTT	CASSPGQGNGNTIYF
.	TRBJ1-6	.	12	TRBV12-3/TRBV12-4	TGTGCCAGCAGTTTCCCCACAGGAGACCTCCACTTT	CASSFPTGDLHF
.	TRBJ1-5	.	13	TRBV6-4	TGTGCCAGCAGTGACGAGGGAGGGCAGCCCCAGCATTTT	CASSDEGGQPQHF
.	TRBJ2-1	.	12	TRBV10-3	TGTGCCATCAGTGGACAGGCCAATGAGCAGTTCTTC	CAISGQANEQFF
.	TRBJ2-2	.	14	TRBV7-6	TGTGCCAGCAGCTTAGCAGTGGGAACCGGGGAGCTGTTTTTT	CASSLAVGTGELFF
.	TRBJ1-1	TRBD1	13	TRBV7-2	TGTGCCAGCAGCAAACGACAGGGGTTAGAGGCTTTCTTT	CASSKRQGLEAFF
.	TRBJ2-7	TRBD1	16	TRBV5-1	TGCGCCAGCAGCGGCAAGACAGGGGGCCGGACCTACGAGCAGTACTTC	CASSGKTGGRTYEQYF
once	TRBJ1-6	.	15	TRBV11-2	TGTGCCAGCAGCTTAGAGGGGGGGGTCGGTTCACCCCTCCACTTT	CASSLEGGVGSPLHF
.	TRBJ2-6	.	15	TRBV5-1	TGCGCCAGCAGCCCGACGTCTTCTGGGGCCAACGTCCTGACTTTC	CASSPTSSGANVLTF
.	TRBJ2-3	TRBD2	19	TRBV9	TGTGCCAGCAGCGTAGCTCAGGGCCTGGGCGGGGGACTCACAGATACGCAGTATTTT	CASSVAQGLGGGLTDTQYF
.	TRBJ1-5	.	13	TRBV29-1	TGCAGCGTTGAAGAGGTCAACGGTCAGCCCCAGCATTTT	CSVEEVNGQPQHF
few	TRBJ1-4	TRBD1	14	TRBV18	TGTGCCAGCTCATTCGACAGGGGATATGAAAAACTGTTTTTT	CASSFDRGYEKLFF
.	TRBJ1-6	.	13	TRBV28	TGTGCCAGCACGACAGAGTATAATTCACCCCTCCACTTT	CASTTEYNSPLHF
.	TRBJ1-2	.	12	TRBV7-9	TGTGCCAGCAGCTTAGGACAGCCCCAGGTGACCTTC	CASSLGQPQVTF
.	TRBJ1-2	.	16	TRBV6-5	TGTGCCAGCAGTTACAACCCCAGGCAGGGTTCCTATGGCTACACCTTC	CASSYNPRQGSYGYTF
.	TRBJ1-2	.	15	TRBV6-5	TGTGCCAGCAGTTACTCGGCAGTCACTAACTATGGCTACACCTTC	CASSYSAVTNYGYTF
.	TRBJ1-2	TRBD1	13	TRBV5-5	TGTGCCAGCAGCTCCGAGACAGGGAGTGGCTACACCTTC	CASSSETGSGYTF
.	TRBJ2-6	.	16	TRBV7-7	TGTGCCAGCAGCTTAGATCCCAGCTCTGGGGCCAACGTCCTGACTTTC	CASSLDPSSGANVLTF
.	TRBJ1-1	.	13	TRBV2	TGTGCCAGCAGTGAACAGACTTTGACTGAAGCTTTCTTT	CASSEQTLTEAFF
.	TRBJ1-5	.	13	TRBV19	TGTGCCAGTAGTGGCCCGGCAGGGCAGCCCCAGCATTTT	CASSGPAGQPQHF
few	TRBJ2-5	.	13	TRBV2	TGTGCCAGCGGGTCGACTAGAGTGGAGACCCAGTACTTC	CASGSTRVETQYF
many	TRBJ2-2	.	13	TRBV11-3	TGTGCCAGCAGCTTACGGGATCCCGGGGAGCTGTTTTTT	CASSLRDPGELFF
.	TRBJ1-2	.	14	TRBV7-2	TGTGCCAGCAGCTCACCGGGGGGGTTGGAAGGCTACACCTTC	CASSSPGGLEGYTF
.	TRBJ2-2	.	15	TRBV11-2	TGTGCCAGCAGGGACTGGGGAGCGAACACCGGGGAGCTGTTTTTT	CASRDWGANTGELFF
.	TRBJ2-6	.	12	TRBV12-3/TRBV12-4	TGTGCCAGCAGTTATGGGGCCAACGTCCTGACTTTC	CASSYGANVLTF
.	TRBJ2-5	.	14	TRBV3-1/TRBV3-2	TGTGCCAGCAGCCGGGGAATAAGGCAAGAGACCCAGTACTTC	CASSRGIRQETQYF
.	TRBJ1-1	.	14	TRBV5-1	TGCGCCAGCAGCTTGGCCACTTCCGAGACAGAAGCTTTCTTT	CASSLATSETEAFF
once	TRBJ2-7	TRBD1	15	TRBV5-4	TGTGCCAGCAGTCCCCCCGGGACAGGGGCCTACGAGCAGTACTTC	CASSPPGTGAYEQYF
.	TRBJ1-6	.	16	TRBV7-9	TGTGCCAGCAGCTTAGCCGCGGGGGGCGTAGCTTCACCCCTCCACTTT	CASSLAAGGVASPLHF
.	TRBJ1-6	TRBD1	14	TRBV7-8	TGTGCCAGCAGCTACACAGGGGATAATTCACCCCTCCACTTT	CASSYTGDNSPLHF
.	TRBJ1-4	.	16	TRBV6-2/TRBV6-3	TGTGCCAGCAGCGCCCACATGGGAGCAACTAATGAAAAACTGTTTTTT	CASSAHMGATNEKLFF
.	TRBJ2-7	.	13	TRBV7-2	TGTGCCAGCAGCCCGGATTTCGCCGGCGGGCAGTACTTC	CASSPDFAGGQYF